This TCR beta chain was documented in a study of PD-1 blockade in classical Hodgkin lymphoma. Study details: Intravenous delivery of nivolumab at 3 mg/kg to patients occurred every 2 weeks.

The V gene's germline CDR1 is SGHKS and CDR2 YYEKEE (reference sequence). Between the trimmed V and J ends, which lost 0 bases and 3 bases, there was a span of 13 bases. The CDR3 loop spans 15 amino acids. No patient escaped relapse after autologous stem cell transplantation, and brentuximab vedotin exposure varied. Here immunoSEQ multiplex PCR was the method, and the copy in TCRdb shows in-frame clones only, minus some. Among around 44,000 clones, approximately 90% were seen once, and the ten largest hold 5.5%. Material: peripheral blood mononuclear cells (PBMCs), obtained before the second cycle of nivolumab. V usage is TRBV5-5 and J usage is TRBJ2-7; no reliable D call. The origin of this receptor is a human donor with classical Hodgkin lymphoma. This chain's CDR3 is CASSLARARFYEQYF. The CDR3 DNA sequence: TGTGCCAGCAGCTTGGCAAGGGCCAGGTTCTACGAGCAGTACTTC.